This entry lists 21 T cell receptor beta chains sequenced from one sample in a study of cytomegalovirus exposure and HLA in healthy donors. The PCR made use of 60 Vbeta and 13 Jbeta primers. The assay was immunoSEQ multiplex PCR, and TCRdb's table has in-frame clones only and misses some. The table lists more than 90,000 clones, approximately 85% of them singletons, with about 3.9% in the top ten. Material for sequencing was PBMCs. The source of these receptors is a man aged 25-45 years in good health and CMV-seronegative.

This clone was seen a handful of times. The J gene is TRBJ2-1, the V gene TRBV29-1, with TRBD2 matching over 7 bases. Germline loops: CDR1 SQVTM, CDR2 ANQGSEA. This CDR3 region has 13 residues. V lost 3 bases, J lost 12 bases, and 11 bases stayed unmatched. The CDR3 nucleotides read TGCAGCGTTGAGTCAAGCGGGGAGGAAGGGCAGTTCTTC. The encoded protein is CSVESSGEEGQFF.

The chain employs TRBV29-1 and TRBJ1-1; TRBD1 might be the D (6 bases). CDR3 length: 14 amino acids. Germline V gene lookup returns CDR1 SQVTM and CDR2 ANQGSEA. V lost 1 base and J 3 bases, leaving 12 bases between the germline ends. The CDR3 sequence is CSVEVQGWHTEAFF. As DNA, the CDR3 is TGCAGCGTTGAAGTCCAGGGGTGGCACACTGAAGCTTTCTTT.

J is TRBJ2-7 and V is TRBV7-8, with unresolved D. The germline CDR1 and CDR2 sequences are SGHVS and FQNEAQ. The CDR3 has 13 amino acids. V lost 5 bases and J 4 bases, leaving 12 bases between the germline ends. The CDR3 region has the DNA TGTGCCAGCAGCCTTCCCTCCTCTTACGAGCAGTACTTC. It specifies CASSLPSSYEQYF.

The V call is TRBV12-5, the J call TRBJ2-7, with a weak D call TRBD1 (6 bases). With 6 bases removed from V and 4 bases from J, the gap between germline ends came to 10 bases. CDR3 length: 12 residues. Germline CDR1 is LGHNT and CDR2 is FRNRAP. The CDR3 DNA sequence: TGTGCTAGTGGCAGGGGTGCGTACGAGCAGTACTTC. Protein product: CASGRGAYEQYF.

The chain links TRBV7-9 to TRBJ2-2; 9 bases match TRBD1. V lost 6 bases and J lost 7; bases outside the gene matches: 6. The CDR3 runs 14 residues. The germline V gene has CDR1 SEHNR and CDR2 FQNEAQ (reference sequence). The chain's CDR3 is CASRGQGGVGELFF. DNA of the CDR3: TGTGCCAGCAGGGGACAGGGAGGTGTCGGGGAGCTGTTTTTT.

The rearrangement joins TRBV6-1 to TRBJ2-7, with D perhaps matching TRBD1 (6 bases). Trimming left V 6 bases short and J 2 bases short, with 14 bases between. The CDR3 contains 14 residues. The germline V gene encodes CDR1 MNHNS and CDR2 SASEGT. Here the CDR3 DNA reads TGTGCCAGCAGAGTCTGGGGGCCGACCTACGAGCAGTACTTC. This encodes CASRVWGPTYEQYF.

The J gene is TRBJ1-2, the V gene TRBV29-1; 9 bases align to TRBD1. V dropped 6 bases and J dropped 3; count of bases not matched to a gene: 5. CDR1 and CDR2 (germline): SQVTM, ANQGSEA. The CDR3 covers 13 residues. Here the CDR3 DNA reads TGCAGCGTCAGGGACAGGGCTGACTATGGCTACACCTTC. Translating it yields CSVRDRADYGYTF. Filled out from reference TRBV29-1 and TRBJ1-2, the complete variable domain reads SAVISQKPSRDICQRGTSLTIQCQVDSQVTMMFWYRQQPGQSLTLIATANQGSEATYESGFVIDKFPISRPNLTFSTLTVSNMSPEDSSIYLCSVRDRADYGYTFGSGTRLTVV.

Only a few counts were recorded for this clone. The V and J genes are TRBV6-5 and TRBJ2-1, with D maybe TRBD1 (6 bases). This CDR3 region has 13 residues. The germline V gene encodes CDR1 MNHEY and CDR2 SVGAGI. Trimming pared 2 bases from V and 8 bases from J, leaving 10 bases between. DNA of the CDR3: TGTGCCAGCAGTTACCAACAGGGTTATGAGCAGTTCTTC. It specifies CASSYQQGYEQFF.

The chain is built from TRBV4-3 and TRBJ2-3, with TRBD2 matching 14 bases. The CDR3 loop spans 19 amino acids. Per germline, CDR1 LGHNA and CDR2 YSLEER. Losses at the gene ends were 0 bases for V and 1 base for J; bases not matched to a gene: 6. The CDR3 sequence: CASSQDPGLAGVGTDTQYF. The CDR3, as DNA: TGCGCCAGCAGCCAAGATCCGGGACTAGCGGGAGTAGGCACAGATACGCAGTATTTT.

The CDR3 sequence is CASSGRSLAGSFSYEQYF. The CDR3 DNA is TGTGCCAGCAGCGGAAGGAGTCTAGCGGGTTCTTTCTCCTACGAGCAGTACTTC. This chain links TRBV2 with TRBJ2-7; 8 bases map to TRBD2. The J segment lost 0 bases and the V segment lost 6 bases, leaving 16 bases of the junction unmatched. The CDR3 totals 18 residues. The germline V gene encodes CDR1 SNHLY and CDR2 FYNNEI.

The genes are TRBV4-1 and TRBJ1-4; D is ambiguous. The V end was cut by 0 bases, the J end by 8 bases, with 7 bases between. The germline gives CDR1 MGHRA, CDR2 YSYEKL. This CDR3 is built from 13 residues. The CDR3 DNA is TGCGCCAGCAGCCAAGACCACGAGGAAAAACTGTTTTTT. Protein product: CASSQDHEEKLFF.

The chain combines TRBV7-9 with TRBJ1-4; D is perhaps TRBD1 (5 bases). V was cut by 1 base and J by 8 bases, with 17 bases left in between. Germline V gene sequence: CDR1 SEHNR, CDR2 FQNEAQ (reference sequence). CDR3 length equals 16 residues. The CDR3 loop reads CASSLVRGKRGEKLFF. CDR3 DNA: TGTGCCAGCAGCTTAGTTCGGGGGAAGAGGGGAGAAAAACTGTTTTTT.

The chain's CDR3 is CASSTGSGKSNQPQHF. In DNA form, the CDR3 reads TGTGCCAGCAGCACCGGATCAGGGAAAAGCAATCAGCCCCAGCATTTT. The genes are TRBV28 and TRBJ1-5; D may be TRBD1 (5 bases). The germline V gene encodes CDR1 MDHEN and CDR2 SYDVKM. The CDR3 spans 16 residues. Trimming shortened V by 6 bases and J by 1 base, and 16 bases separated the two germline ends.

The chain combines TRBV30 with TRBJ2-7; 7 nucleotides align to TRBD1. Losses at the gene ends were 3 bases for V and 6 bases for J; bases not matched to a gene: 8. Per germline, CDR1 GTSNPN and CDR2 SVGIG (reference sequence). This CDR3 has 13 residues. CDR3 residues: CAWRPLQGTEQYF. In DNA, the CDR3 is TGTGCCTGGAGGCCCTTACAGGGGACCGAGCAGTACTTC.

The chain is built from TRBV5-1 and TRBJ2-2; D might be TRBD1 (6 bases). Germline CDR1 and CDR2: SGHRS and YFSETQ. The CDR3 is made up of 14 amino acids. V lost 4 bases, J lost 3 bases, and 10 bases lay in between. CDR3 in DNA: TGCGCCAGCAGCCAACAGGGTTACACCGGGGAGCTGTTTTTT. Its translation is CASSQQGYTGELFF.

The chain is built from TRBV4-2 and TRBJ2-7, with 9 bases lining up with TRBD2. CDR3 length: 15 amino acids. Germline assignment: CDR1 LGHNA and CDR2 YNFKEQ. Germline trimming cut 0 bases from V and 6 bases from J; bases unmatched to any gene: 6. CDR3 in DNA: TGTGCCAGCAGCCAAGATGCGGGAGGGCCCCTCGAGCAGTACTTC. This codes for CASSQDAGGPLEQYF.

The V call is TRBV5-1, the J call TRBJ1-4, with D hard to call. The germline V gene has CDR1 SGHRS and CDR2 YFSETQ. Trimming left V 0 bases short and J 0 bases short, with 18 bases between. This CDR3 has 19 residues. The CDR3 region has the DNA TGCGCCAGCAGCTTGGGACACTATGTTAACGGGGCAACTAATGAAAAACTGTTTTTT. This codes for CASSLGHYVNGATNEKLFF.

The rearrangement uses TRBV27 and TRBJ2-1; TRBD2 agrees at 13 bases. Germline V gene data show CDR1 as MNHEY and CDR2 as SMNVEV (reference sequence). The CDR3 loop spans 18 amino acids. V lost 5 bases, J lost 0 bases, and 7 bases stayed unmatched. CDR3 sequence reads: CASSLGTSGTSSYNEQFF. CDR3 nucleotides: TGTGCCAGCAGTCTCGGGACTAGCGGGACCAGCTCCTACAATGAGCAGTTCTTC.

The rearrangement links TRBV10-3 to TRBJ1-2; D is unclear. From germline, CDR1 is ENHRY and CDR2 SYGVKD. The CDR3 covers 14 residues. Deletions cut 3 bases from V and 2 bases from J, with 10 bases between. The CDR3: CAISDQALNYGYTF. The CDR3 nucleotides are TGTGCCATCAGTGACCAGGCTTTAAACTATGGCTACACCTTC.

The chain carries TRBV30 and TRBJ2-2; D is undetermined. The CDR3 is made up of 13 amino acids. Germline V gene sequence: CDR1 GTSNPN, CDR2 SVGIG (reference sequence). V dropped 5 bases and J dropped 2 bases, with 9 bases sitting between them. CDR3 coding DNA: TGTGCCTGGCATCTATATAACACCGGGGAGCTGTTTTTT. Translated, it gives CAWHLYNTGELFF.

This clone was recorded once. The J gene is TRBJ2-1, the V gene TRBV7-9; D is undetermined. The V gene's germline CDR1 is SEHNR and CDR2 FQNEAQ (reference sequence). V was pared by 1 base and J by 9 bases, with 13 bases between. The CDR3 sequence is 14 residues long. The CDR3 nucleotides are TGTGCCAGCAGCTTAGGGCCGCTCCCCTTTGAGCAGTTCTTC. Encoded protein: CASSLGPLPFEQFF. Combining the CDR3 with reference TRBV7-9 and TRBJ2-1 gives the whole variable domain DTGVSQNPRHKITKRGQNVTFRCDPISEHNRLYWYRQTLGQGPEFLTYFQNEAQLEKSRLLSDRFSAERPKGSFSTLEIQRTEQGDSAMYLCASSLGPLPFEQFFGPGTRLTVL.